This T cell receptor (beta chain) stems from a study of blood T cells in healthy people across ages. General observations from the study: The fall in TCR beta diversity per million T cells was roughly linear with age. PBMCs were not sorted, which prevented a conclusive comparison of naive versus antigen-experienced cells.

PCR was performed a second time for about 7 to 12 cycles using a sample-barcoded 5' primer and a J-beta primer mix. Carrying 12 random nucleotides, a template-switch adaptor labeled each individual cDNA molecule. One entry per CDR3 protein, called by TCRdb with MiXCR from the 5' RACE reads. The sample records more than 1,000,000 distinct CDR3 sequences, 25% being singletons. Concerning this clonotype: Its specificity is not known. One end of the junction does not line up with germline, which may come from a read error.

The data also belong to a second study, concerning T cells of mothers and their children. This second study notes: Whether pairs are related or unrelated, thymic selection shapes their TCR recombination output in much the same way.

The TCR was taken from a girl aged 2 to 9 in good health. Sequenced input: blood.

This CDR3 reads CVSSPGLAGDEQFF. The CDR3 bases are TGTGTCAGCAGTCCGGGACTAGCTGGCGATGAGCAGTTCTTC. The chain is built from TRBV27 and TRBJ2-1, with 9 bases aligning to TRBD2. The CDR3 has 14 amino acids. Germline loops: CDR1 MNHEY, CDR2 SMNVEV (reference sequence).